One sample yielded the 24 T cell receptor beta chains listed below, sequenced in a study. TCRdb reanalysed the 5' RACE reads using MiXCR and keeps one entry per CDR3 protein. The sample comprises 62,000 or so distinct CDR3 sequences, around 30% of which are singletons, and about 2.3% rests with the top ten. The sequencing input was tumor-infiltrating naive CD4+ T cells sorted from the breast tumor. As to subset: naive CD4+ T cells, CD4+CD45RA+CD25-. The receptors stem from a female donor with breast cancer.

The chain uses TRBV6-5 and TRBJ1-3; 7 nucleotides align to TRBD1. V dropped 7 bases and J dropped 7; count of bases not matched to a gene: 7. Germline V gene lookup returns CDR1 MNHEY and CDR2 SVGAGI. This CDR3 spans 13 amino acids. The CDR3 nucleotides are TGTGCCAGCAAGGGGGCCCAGATTAACACCATATATTTT. As protein: CASKGAQINTIYF.

The table lists this clonotype with a few counts. The chain links TRBV6-1 to TRBJ2-5, with no clear D. Trimming cost V 5 bases and J 5 bases, with 9 bases left between them. Germline CDR1 reads MNHNS; CDR2 reads SASEGT. The CDR3 length is 12 residues. The CDR3 spells CASSYMGETQYF. The CDR3 DNA follows: TGTGCCAGCAGTTACATGGGTGAGACCCAGTACTTC.

The chain uses TRBV12-3 or TRBV12-4 and TRBJ2-3, with TRBD2 identical over 11 bases. With 3 bases clipped from V and 5 bases from J, the junction kept 7 bases outside the gene matches. The CDR3 is 16 amino acids. CDR3 region: CASSLVAGGLRDTQYF. In DNA form, the CDR3 reads TGTGCCAGCAGTTTGGTAGCGGGAGGGCTTAGAGATACGCAGTATTTT.

V gene TRBV7-2 combines with J gene TRBJ1-1; no clear D. V was pared by 2 bases and J by 0 bases, with 4 bases between. The V gene's germline CDR1 is SGHTA and CDR2 FQGNSA. CDR3 length: 13 residues. The CDR3 spells CASSLWLNTEAFF. The DNA of the CDR3 is TGTGCCAGCAGCTTATGGCTGAACACTGAAGCTTTCTTT.

The chain links TRBV6-5 to TRBJ2-2, with 8 bases identical to TRBD1. Germline values: CDR1 MNHEY, CDR2 SVGAGI. Unmatched junction bases numbered 9, after V lost 6 bases and J lost 6 bases. This CDR3 is built from 15 residues. The chain's CDR3 is CASRSSDRAAGELFF. The CDR3 DNA sequence: TGTGCCAGCAGATCCTCGGACAGGGCGGCCGGGGAGCTGTTTTTT.

V usage is TRBV4-1 and J usage is TRBJ2-7; 8 bases match TRBD2. V lost 1 base and J lost 7; bases outside the gene matches: 15. Germline V gene data show CDR1 as MGHRA and CDR2 as YSYEKL. The CDR3 contains 17 residues. The DNA for the CDR3 is TGCGCCAGCAGCCAAGGGCGGCTGGCGGGGGGAATCAATGAGCAGTACTTC. Its translation: CASSQGRLAGGINEQYF.

This clonotype was counted between two and nine times. The chain uses TRBV29-1 and TRBJ2-1; the D gene is possibly TRBD1 (6 bases). Germline V gene data show CDR1 as SQVTM and CDR2 as ANQGSEA. V was pared by 3 bases and J by 11 bases, with 11 bases between. The CDR3 covers 11 residues. CDR3 in amino acids: CSVDKGEKQFF. CDR3 DNA sequence: TGCAGCGTTGATAAGGGGGAAAAGCAGTTCTTC.

The rearrangement links TRBV28 to TRBJ1-6; D remains ambiguous. Germline V gene lookup returns CDR1 MDHEN and CDR2 SYDVKM. This CDR3 has 14 residues. V was cut by 8 bases and J by 1 base, with 9 bases left in between. The CDR3 spells CASSRESYNSPLHF. In DNA, the CDR3 is TGTGCCAGCTCTAGGGAATCCTATAATTCACCCCTCCACTTT.

The chain carries TRBV9 and TRBJ2-3, with 10 bases matching TRBD1. The CDR3 length is 16 residues. CDR1 SGDLS and CDR2 YYNGEE come from the germline V gene. V lost 0 bases to trimming and J lost 3 bases; unmatched junction nucleotides: 4. DNA of the CDR3: TGTGCCAGCAGCGTAGTGGGACAGGGGTTGACAGATACGCAGTATTTT. Translation: CASSVVGQGLTDTQYF.

CDR3 nucleotide sequence: TGTGCCAGCAGGCCTGCAGGGGCAAGTGAAAAACTGTTTTTT. It encodes CASRPAGASEKLFF. The rearrangement uses TRBV28 and TRBJ1-4, with D possibly TRBD1 on 6 matching bases. V was pared by 6 bases and J by 7 bases, with 15 bases between. CDR1 and CDR2 (germline): MDHEN, SYDVKM. CDR3 length: 14 residues.

In its sample, this clonotype was seen a few times. The gene calls are TRBV9 and TRBJ2-3; perhaps TRBD1 as D (6 bases). Trimming left V 4 bases short and J 1 base short, with 16 bases between. The CDR3 length is 16 residues. The germline gives CDR1 SGDLS, CDR2 YYNGEE. The CDR3: CASSPRQESGTDTQYF. The CDR3, as DNA: TGTGCCAGCAGCCCTAGACAGGAATCGGGCACAGATACGCAGTATTTT.

This clonotype was seen many times. The genes are TRBV6-5 and TRBJ2-3, with TRBD2 identical over 10 bases. CDR3 length equals 15 residues. CDR1 and CDR2 (germline): MNHEY, SVGAGI. Unmatched junction bases numbered 6, after V lost 5 bases and J lost 4 bases. CDR3 protein: CASSESGRAPDTQYF. The CDR3 nucleotides are TGTGCCAGCAGTGAAAGCGGGAGGGCCCCAGATACGCAGTATTTT.

In this sample, this clonotype turned up a few times. Sequence at one end of the junction differs from germline and may be a read error. The rearrangement links TRBV3-1 to TRBJ2-1; 10 bases agree with TRBD2. Looked up from germline, CDR1 is LGHDT and CDR2 is YNNKEL (reference sequence). The CDR3 covers 16 residues. The CDR3 loop is CASSQDRLAGVNEQSF. In DNA form, the CDR3 reads TGTGCCAGCAGCCAAGATAGGCTAGCGGGAGTTAATGAGCAGTCCTTC.

This clonotype has only a few counts. CDR3 sequence (DNA): TGTGCCAGCAGCCCCCGGTTTGCCGCGGGAGGTTCCGGGGCCAACGTCCTGACTTTC. It codes for CASSPRFAAGGSGANVLTF. This chain uses TRBV7-2 with TRBJ2-6; 8 positions match TRBD2. The CDR3 consists of 19 residues. V lost 5 bases to trimming and J lost 4 bases; unmatched junction nucleotides: 16. Germline loops: CDR1 SGHTA, CDR2 FQGNSA.

Comment on this clonotype: An end of the junction does not agree with germline; a read error may underlie this. The V and J genes are TRBV7-7 and TRBJ2-3; TRBD1 is a possible D gene (7 bases). Germline V gene lookup returns CDR1 SSHAT and CDR2 FNYEAQ (reference sequence). The CDR3 contains 14 residues. The CDR3 DNA reads as TGTGCTAGCAGCTTAGACAGGGCGGGGGATACGCAGTATTTT. Translating it yields CASSLDRAGDTQYF.

This clonotype was seen many times. This rearrangement joins TRBV5-1 to TRBJ2-2, with D possibly being TRBD1 (6 bases). This CDR3 is built from 14 residues. Germline V gene data show CDR1 as SGHRS and CDR2 as YFSETQ. V lost 4 bases and J 7 bases, leaving 14 bases between the germline ends. CDR3 DNA: TGCGCCAGCAGCGTCCAGGGGAGAGACGGGGAGCTGTTTTTT. As protein: CASSVQGRDGELFF.

Comment on this clonotype: Possible read error: a much larger clone is one base away. CDR3 sequence reads: CASSVTGGREYNEQFF. The CDR3 nucleotides read TGTGCCAGCAGCGTTACAGGGGGAAGGGAATACAATGAGCAGTTCTTC. V and J are TRBV9 and TRBJ2-1, with 8 positions matching TRBD1. CDR3 length: 16 amino acids. The J segment lost 4 bases and the V segment lost 2 bases, leaving 8 bases of the junction unmatched. The germline gives CDR1 SGDLS, CDR2 YYNGEE.

Comment on this clonotype: At one of its ends the junction is not consistent with the germline gene, which may arise from a read error. V and J are TRBV6-6 and TRBJ2-1; 7 bases map to TRBD2. The CDR3 has 14 residues. Germline loops: CDR1 MNHNY, CDR2 SVGAGI (reference sequence). The CDR3 DNA follows: TGTGCCAGCTCCCCCGGGGGGACCTACAGTGAGCAGTTCTTC. Amino acids: CASSPGGTYSEQFF.

The table lists this clonotype with a few counts. The J gene is TRBJ2-1, the V gene TRBV6-5; 7 nucleotides agree with TRBD2. The CDR3 loop spans 14 amino acids. V trimming: 5 bases; J trimming: 9 bases; junction bases outside the gene matches: 10. Per germline, CDR1 MNHEY and CDR2 SVGAGI. CDR3 sequence reads: CASSRHSGSIEQFF. The DNA for the CDR3 is TGTGCCAGCAGTCGGCATAGCGGGTCTATTGAGCAGTTCTTC.

Remarks on this clonotype: This clone may be a read error of a much larger clone one base away. V and J are TRBV7-2 and TRBJ1-1; 7 bases align to TRBD1. The CDR3 totals 16 residues. The V segment lost 2 bases and the J segment 0 bases; nucleotides outside the gene matches: 6. Per germline, CDR1 SGHTA and CDR2 FQGNSA. The DNA of the CDR3 is TGTGCCAGCAGCTTAACGATAGGACAGGTGAACACTGAAGCTTTCTTT. Translated, it gives CASSLTIGQVNTEAFF.

This clonotype has more than one count but fewer than ten. The chain uses TRBV20-1 and TRBJ2-1, with TRBD1 identical over 11 bases. Germline V gene lookup returns CDR1 DFQATT and CDR2 SNEGSKA (reference sequence). This CDR3 has 15 amino acids. J was trimmed by 9 bases and V by 1 base; bases with no gene match: 8. In nucleotides, the CDR3 is TGCAGTGCTAGAGCAGGGACAGGGGGGTTTGGTGAGCAGTTCTTC. It specifies CSARAGTGGFGEQFF.

Points on this clonotype: This sequence may be a read error, since a much larger clone differs from it by one base. The chain recombines TRBV5-1 with TRBJ2-6, with D possibly being TRBD2 (6 bases). V was cut by 3 bases and J by 0 bases, with 16 bases left in between. The CDR3 consists of 18 residues. CDR1 and CDR2 from the germline V gene are SGHRS and YFSETQ. Here the CDR3 reads CASSWPPDGSSGANVLTF. As DNA, the CDR3 is TGCGCCAGCAGCTGGCCCCCGGACGGGAGCTCTGGGGCCAACGTCCTGACTTTC. Complete variable domain (other parts from reference TRBV5-1 and TRBJ2-6): KAGVTQTPRYLIKTRGQQVTLSCSPISGHRSVSWYQQTPGQGLQFLFEYFSETQRNKGNFPGRFSGRQFSNSRSEMNVSTLELGDSALYLCASSWPPDGSSGANVLTFGAGSRLTVL.

This clonotype was counted only a few times. The chain links TRBV6-5 to TRBJ2-7, with D perhaps being TRBD1 or TRBD2 (5 bases each). V lost 6 bases and J lost 0, with 12 bases in between. The V gene's germline CDR1 is MNHEY and CDR2 SVGAGI. The CDR3 consists of 14 residues. The CDR3, as DNA: TGTGCCAGCAGCGGGACCGAGAGCTCCTACGAGCAGTACTTC. It codes for CASSGTESSYEQYF.

A remark on this clonotype: One junction end does not reproduce the germline sequence, and a read error may be involved. CDR3 DNA sequence: TGTGCCAGCAGCTCGCGAACACGACCGGGACAACTTAACTCTGAAGCTGTCTTT. Translating gives CASSSRTRPGQLNSEAVF. The chain uses TRBV7-4 and TRBJ1-1, with D possibly being TRBD1 (6 bases). The CDR3 is 18 residues long. Germline V gene lookup returns CDR1 SGHVT and CDR2 SQSDAQ.